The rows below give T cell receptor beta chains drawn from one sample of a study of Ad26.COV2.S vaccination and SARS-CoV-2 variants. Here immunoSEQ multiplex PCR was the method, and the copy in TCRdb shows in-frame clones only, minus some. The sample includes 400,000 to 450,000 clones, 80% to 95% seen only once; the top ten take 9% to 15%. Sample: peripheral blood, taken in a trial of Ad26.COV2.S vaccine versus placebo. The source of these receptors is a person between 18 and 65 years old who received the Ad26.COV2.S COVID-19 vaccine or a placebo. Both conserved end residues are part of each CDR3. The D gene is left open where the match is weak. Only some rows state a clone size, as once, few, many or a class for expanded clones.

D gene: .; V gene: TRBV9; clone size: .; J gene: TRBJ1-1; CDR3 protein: CASSPGYRASTEAFF; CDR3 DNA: TGTGCCAGCAGCCCAGGTTACAGGGCGAGCACTGAAGCTTTCTTT
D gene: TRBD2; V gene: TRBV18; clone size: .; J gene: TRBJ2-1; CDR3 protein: CASSRDSGSFDEQFF; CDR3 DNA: TGTGCCAGCTCCCGTGATAGCGGGAGCTTCGATGAGCAGTTCTTC
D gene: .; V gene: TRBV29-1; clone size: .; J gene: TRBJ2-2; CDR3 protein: CSVQQGNTGELFF; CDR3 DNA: TGCAGCGTTCAACAGGGAAACACCGGGGAGCTGTTTTTT
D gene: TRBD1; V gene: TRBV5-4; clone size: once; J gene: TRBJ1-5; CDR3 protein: CASSFSAGTGAYSNQPQHF; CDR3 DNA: TGTGCCAGCAGCTTTTCGGCCGGGACAGGGGCCTATAGCAATCAGCCCCAGCATTTT
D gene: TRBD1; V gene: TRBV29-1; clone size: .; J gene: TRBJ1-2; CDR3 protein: CSVEEGTGPYGYTF; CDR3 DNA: TGCAGCGTTGAAGAGGGGACAGGTCCCTATGGCTACACCTTC
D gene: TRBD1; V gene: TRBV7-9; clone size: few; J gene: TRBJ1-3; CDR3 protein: CASTPVGTADTIYF; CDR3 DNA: TGTGCCAGCACCCCCGTCGGGACAGCGGACACCATATATTTT
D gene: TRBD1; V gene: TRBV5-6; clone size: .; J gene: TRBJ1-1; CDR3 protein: CASSLFTQGATNTEAFF; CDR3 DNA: TGTGCCAGCAGCTTGTTCACCCAGGGGGCGACGAACACTGAAGCTTTCTTT
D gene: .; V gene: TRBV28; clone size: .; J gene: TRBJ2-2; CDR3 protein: CASSLHVFGELFF; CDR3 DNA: TGTGCCAGCAGTTTACATGTGTTCGGGGAGCTGTTTTTT
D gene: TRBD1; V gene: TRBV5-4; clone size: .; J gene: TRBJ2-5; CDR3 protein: CASSRGQRQETQYF; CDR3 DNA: TGTGCCAGCAGCAGGGGACAGAGACAAGAGACCCAGTACTTC
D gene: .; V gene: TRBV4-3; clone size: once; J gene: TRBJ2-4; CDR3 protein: CASSQVGEGQNIQYF; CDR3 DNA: TGCGCCAGCAGCCAAGTCGGGGAAGGGCAAAACATTCAGTACTTC
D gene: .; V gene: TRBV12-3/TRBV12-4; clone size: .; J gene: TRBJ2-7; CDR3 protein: CASRKALTYEQYF; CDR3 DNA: TGTGCCAGCAGAAAGGCCCTGACTTACGAGCAGTACTTC
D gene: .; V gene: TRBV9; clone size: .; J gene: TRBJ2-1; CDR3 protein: CASSVDGVSYNEQFF; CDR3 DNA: TGTGCCAGCAGCGTAGACGGGGTCTCCTACAATGAGCAGTTCTTC
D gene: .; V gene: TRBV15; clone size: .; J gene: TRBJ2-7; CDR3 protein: CATRGQTYEQYF; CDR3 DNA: TGTGCCACCCGAGGACAGACCTACGAGCAGTACTTC
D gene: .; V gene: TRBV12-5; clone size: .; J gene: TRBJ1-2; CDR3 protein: CASGSSGGESGYTF; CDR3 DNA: TGTGCTAGTGGTTCCTCGGGGGGCGAAAGTGGCTACACCTTC
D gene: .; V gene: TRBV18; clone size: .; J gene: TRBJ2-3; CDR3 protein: CASSPNKPRDTQYF; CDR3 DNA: TGTGCCAGCTCACCAAACAAACCAAGGGATACGCAGTATTTT
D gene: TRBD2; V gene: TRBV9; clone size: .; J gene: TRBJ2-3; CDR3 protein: CASSARSGSTDTQYF; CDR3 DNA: TGTGCCAGCAGCGCCCGTAGCGGGAGCACAGATACGCAGTATTTT
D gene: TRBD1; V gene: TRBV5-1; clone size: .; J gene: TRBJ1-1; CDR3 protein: CASRGTGLNTEAFF; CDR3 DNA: TGCGCCAGCAGAGGGACAGGGCTGAACACTGAAGCTTTCTTT
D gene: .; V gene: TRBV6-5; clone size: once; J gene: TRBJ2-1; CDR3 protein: CASSYRTDNEQFF; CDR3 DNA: TGTGCCAGCAGTTACAGGACGGACAATGAGCAGTTCTTC
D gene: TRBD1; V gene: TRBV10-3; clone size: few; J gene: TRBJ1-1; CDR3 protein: CAISQGALAEAFF; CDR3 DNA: TGTGCCATCAGTCAGGGGGCGTTAGCTGAAGCTTTCTTT
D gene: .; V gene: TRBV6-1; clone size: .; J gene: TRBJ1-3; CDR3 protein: CASSEYTIYF; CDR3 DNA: TGTGCCAGCAGTGAGTACACCATATATTTT
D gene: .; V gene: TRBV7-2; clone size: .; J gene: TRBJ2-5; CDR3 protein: CASSLAGSDQETQYF; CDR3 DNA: TGTGCCAGCAGCTTAGCAGGGTCGGACCAAGAGACCCAGTACTTC
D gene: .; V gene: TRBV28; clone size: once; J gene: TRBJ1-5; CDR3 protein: CASSPTGHASNQPQHF; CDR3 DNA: TGTGCCAGCAGTCCGACTGGACACGCAAGCAATCAGCCCCAGCATTTT
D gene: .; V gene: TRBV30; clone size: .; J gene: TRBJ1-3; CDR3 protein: CAWSVRVDPLTIYF; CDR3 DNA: TGTGCCTGGAGTGTACGGGTTGACCCCTTAACCATATATTTT
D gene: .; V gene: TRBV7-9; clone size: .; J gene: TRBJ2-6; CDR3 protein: CASSPNLFSGANVLTF; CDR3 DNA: TGTGCCAGCAGCCCAAACCTATTCTCTGGGGCCAACGTCCTGACTTTC
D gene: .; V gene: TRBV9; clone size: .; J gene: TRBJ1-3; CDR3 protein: CASSVAGFGNTIYF; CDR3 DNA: TGTGCCAGCAGCGTAGCGGGGTTCGGAAACACCATATATTTT
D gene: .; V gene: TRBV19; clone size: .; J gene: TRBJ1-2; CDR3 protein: CASSPYRERRVYGYTF; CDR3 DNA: TGTGCCAGTAGTCCTTATCGGGAGAGGAGGGTCTATGGCTACACCTTC
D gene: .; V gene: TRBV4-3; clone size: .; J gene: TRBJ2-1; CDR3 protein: CASSQERGRGEQFF; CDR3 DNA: TGCGCCAGCAGCCAAGAACGTGGGCGAGGTGAGCAGTTCTTC
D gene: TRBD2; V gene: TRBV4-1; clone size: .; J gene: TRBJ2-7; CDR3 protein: CASSQDGGGANEQYF; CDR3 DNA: TGCGCCAGCAGCCAAGATGGGGGAGGGGCAAACGAGCAGTACTTC
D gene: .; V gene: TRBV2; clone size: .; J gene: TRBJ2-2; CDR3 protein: CASSAKFSMGGRWTGELFF; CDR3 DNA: TGTGCCAGCAGTGCAAAATTTAGTATGGGGGGCAGATGGACCGGGGAGCTGTTTTTT
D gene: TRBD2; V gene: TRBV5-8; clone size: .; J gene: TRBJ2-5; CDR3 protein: CASSLAITSGRWGQETQYF; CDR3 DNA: TGTGCCAGCAGCTTGGCCATAACTAGCGGGAGATGGGGGCAAGAGACCCAGTACTTC
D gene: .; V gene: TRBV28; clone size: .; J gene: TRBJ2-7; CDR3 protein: CASSLLGGRYEQYF; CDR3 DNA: TGTGCCAGCAGTTTATTGGGTGGGAGGTACGAGCAGTACTTC
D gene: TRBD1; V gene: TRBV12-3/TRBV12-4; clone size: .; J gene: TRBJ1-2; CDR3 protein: CASSLRQGAGYTF; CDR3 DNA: TGTGCCAGCAGTTTAAGGCAGGGGGCGGGCTACACCTTC